This T cell receptor (beta chain) was retrieved from a study of blood T cell repertoires in COVID-19. Study-wide context: The cDNA or gDNA used as material had been derived from T cells, B-cell-depleted T cells, or PBMCs.

The CDR3 runs to 14 residues. The germline CDR1 and CDR2 sequences are MDHEN and SYDVKM. V was clipped by 7 bases and J by 7 bases, with 14 bases between them. Those who participated ranged in age from about 18 to 89 years and resided in roughly 26 US areas. Two negative PCRs, clearance, or symptom resolution had been documented for recovered Cohort 3 donors. As processed by the authors: It was from reference gene primer amplification that nucleated cell counts were estimated. The protocol was immunoSEQ multiplex PCR, while the TCRdb copy is restricted to in-frame clones and leaves out a portion. From that table come the V and J calls and clone size; the DNA was used to work out D and trimming. The repertoire holds around 170,000 clones, with about 90% as singletons.

The chain combines TRBV28 with TRBJ2-6, with D possibly TRBD2 on 5 matching bases. What was sequenced was PBMCs or T cells enriched from blood (not recorded which). This TCR derives from a woman in her forties or fifties who had recovered from COVID-19. The CDR3 DNA reads as TGTGCCAGCACCACCTCTCGGGGTGCCAACGTCCTGACTTTC. It is translated as CASTTSRGANVLTF.